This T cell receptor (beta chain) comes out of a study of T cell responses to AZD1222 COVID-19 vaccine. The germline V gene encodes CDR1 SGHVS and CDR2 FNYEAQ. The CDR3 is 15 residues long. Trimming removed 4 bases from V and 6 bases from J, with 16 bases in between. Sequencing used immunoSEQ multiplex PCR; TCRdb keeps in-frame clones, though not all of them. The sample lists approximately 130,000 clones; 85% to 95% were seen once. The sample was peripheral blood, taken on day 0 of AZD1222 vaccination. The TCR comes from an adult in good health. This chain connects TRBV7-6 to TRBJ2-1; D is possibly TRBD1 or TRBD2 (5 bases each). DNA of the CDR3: TGTGCCAGCAGCTACGGGACGAAACCCTCCAATGAGCAGTTCTTC. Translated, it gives CASSYGTKPSNEQFF.